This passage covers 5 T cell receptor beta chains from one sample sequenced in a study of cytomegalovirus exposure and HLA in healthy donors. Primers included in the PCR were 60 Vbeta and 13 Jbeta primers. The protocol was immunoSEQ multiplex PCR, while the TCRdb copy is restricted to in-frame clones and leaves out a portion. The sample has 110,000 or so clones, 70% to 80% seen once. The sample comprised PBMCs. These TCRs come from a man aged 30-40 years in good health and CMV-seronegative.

Here the CDR3 DNA reads TGTGCCAGCAGTTCCCCAACGGAGGGTGAAAAACTGTTTTTT. Translation gives CASSSPTEGEKLFF. The chain couples TRBV6-6 to TRBJ1-4; D unresolved. The V gene's germline CDR1 is MNHNY and CDR2 SVGAGI (reference sequence). V was shortened by 4 bases and J by 7 bases, with 13 bases between the two germline ends. This CDR3 is 14 amino acids long.

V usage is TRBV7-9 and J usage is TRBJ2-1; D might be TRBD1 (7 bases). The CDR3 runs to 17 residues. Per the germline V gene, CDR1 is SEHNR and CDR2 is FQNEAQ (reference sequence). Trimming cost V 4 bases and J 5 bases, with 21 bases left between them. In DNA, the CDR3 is TGTGCCAGCAGCTCACCTTATCGGGGGCAGGGGGACAATGAGCAGTTCTTC. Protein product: CASSSPYRGQGDNEQFF.

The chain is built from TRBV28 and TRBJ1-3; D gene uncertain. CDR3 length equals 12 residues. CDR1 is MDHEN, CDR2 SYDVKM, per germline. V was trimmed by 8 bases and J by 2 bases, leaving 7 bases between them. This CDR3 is CASRSTGNTIYF. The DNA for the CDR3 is TGTGCCAGCCGGAGTACTGGAAACACCATATATTTT.

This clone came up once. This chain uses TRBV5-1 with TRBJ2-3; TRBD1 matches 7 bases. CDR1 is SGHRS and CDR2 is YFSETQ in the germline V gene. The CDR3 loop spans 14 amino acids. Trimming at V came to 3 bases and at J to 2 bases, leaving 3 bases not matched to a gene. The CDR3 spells CASSSGQVTDTQYF. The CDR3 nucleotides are TGCGCCAGCAGCTCCGGACAGGTCACAGATACGCAGTATTTT.

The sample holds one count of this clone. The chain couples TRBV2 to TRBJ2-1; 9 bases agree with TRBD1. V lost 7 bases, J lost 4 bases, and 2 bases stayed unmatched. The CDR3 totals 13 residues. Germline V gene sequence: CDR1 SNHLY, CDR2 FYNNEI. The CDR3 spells CASIGQGYNEQFF. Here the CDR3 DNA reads TGTGCCAGCATCGGACAGGGGTACAATGAGCAGTTCTTC.